A selection of T cell receptor beta chains follows, all from one sample in a study of CD8 T cells in ankylosing spondylitis. Each CDR3 protein is one row after TCRdb ran MiXCR on the 5' RACE reads. This table holds 340,000 or so distinct CDR3 sequences, roughly 14% found once. Sequenced input: blood, either unsorted or a sorted T cell fraction (not recorded which). All receptors derive from a male donor with ankylosing spondylitis or in good health (not recorded which). Both conserved end residues are part of each CDR3. The D gene is left open where the match is weak. Rows may omit the clone size; those that give it use once, few, many or a size class.

TRBJ2-1 TRBD2 few TRBV5-1 CASSLVGDYYNEQFF TGCGCCAGCAGCTTGGTCGGGGACTACTACAATGAGCAGTTCTTC
TRBJ2-6 . . TRBV20-1 CSARHVSSGANVLTF TGCAGTGCTAGGCACGTCAGCTCTGGGGCCAACGTCCTGACTTTC
TRBJ1-5 . . TRBV30 CAWSPPGRADQPQHF TGTGCCTGGAGTCCCCCCGGCAGGGCAGATCAGCCCCAGCATTTT
TRBJ2-1 . few TRBV12-3/TRBV12-4 CASSLIGRITSNRFF TGTGCCAGCAGTTTAATAGGGCGCATCACCTCCAATCGGTTCTTC
TRBJ1-1 . few TRBV7-9 CASSEDSLNTEAFF TGTGCCAGCAGCGAGGACAGTTTGAACACTGAAGCTTTCTTT
TRBJ1-4 . few TRBV5-1 CASSPRTRGNEKLFF TGCGCCAGCAGCCCCCGGACCAGGGGAAATGAAAAACTGTTTTTT
TRBJ2-7 . . TRBV20-1 CSATTPFEQYF TGCAGTGCTACGACGCCGTTCGAGCAGTACTTC
TRBJ1-1 . many TRBV6-5 CASSNEGPAFF TGTGCCAGCAGTAACGAGGGGCCGGCTTTCTTT
TRBJ1-2 . few TRBV19 CASSWETNYGYTF TGTGCCAGTAGTTGGGAAACTAACTATGGCTACACCTTC
TRBJ2-2 . many TRBV5-1 CASSWTPQVANTGELFF TGCGCCAGCAGCTGGACACCTCAGGTCGCGAACACCGGGGAGCTGTTTTTT
TRBJ2-7 . . TRBV5-1 CASTPRVDPLLYF TGCGCCAGCACCCCCAGGGTAGACCCCTTACTGTACTTC
TRBJ2-1 TRBD2 . TRBV24-1 CATSDLRLALPGQFF TGTGCCACCAGTGATTTACGACTAGCGCTGCCCGGGCAGTTCTTC
TRBJ2-2 . many TRBV7-2 CASSFVSGNTGELFF TGTGCCAGCAGCTTTGTCAGCGGAAACACCGGGGAGCTGTTTTTT
TRBJ1-1 . . TRBV7-2 CASSLRGGGRAFF TGTGCCAGCAGCTTAAGAGGGGGGGGAAGAGCTTTCTTT
TRBJ2-3 TRBD1 many TRBV5-1 CASSLNDRGTDTQYF TGCGCCAGCAGCTTGAACGACAGGGGTACAGATACGCAGTATTTT
TRBJ1-4 . few TRBV5-1 CASSLGGSLGEKLFF TGCGCCAGCAGTCTGGGAGGCAGCCTTGGTGAAAAACTGTTTTTT
TRBJ1-2 TRBD1 few TRBV6-5 CASSYSRTGMSYTF TGTGCCAGCAGTTACTCCCGGACAGGAATGAGCTACACCTTC
TRBJ2-2 . . TRBV12-3/TRBV12-4 CASSSEYFGIGELFF TGTGCCAGCAGTTCGGAATACTTCGGCATCGGGGAGCTGTTTTTT
TRBJ1-2 TRBD1 . TRBV11-1 CASSLSHRDRGWDNYGYTF TGTGCCAGCAGCCTTTCACACCGGGACAGGGGTTGGGATAACTATGGCTACACCTTC
TRBJ2-3 . few TRBV5-1 CASSRLAQQNVASDTQYF TGCGCCAGCAGTCGGCTAGCTCAACAAAACGTCGCCTCAGATACGCAGTATTTT
TRBJ2-3 TRBD2 . TRBV5-1 CASSLSRLAGGVSTQYF TGCGCCAGCAGCTTGAGTCGACTAGCGGGAGGGGTCAGCACGCAGTATTTT
TRBJ2-3 TRBD2 . TRBV6-1 CASSDGGRASTDTQYF TGTGCCAGCAGTGATGGCGGGAGGGCCAGCACAGATACGCAGTATTTT
TRBJ2-3 TRBD2 . TRBV20-1 CSALFGGVTDTQYF TGCAGTGCTCTATTCGGGGGGGTTACAGATACGCAGTATTTT
TRBJ2-7 TRBD1 . TRBV7-9 CASSLGGQGYLYEQYF TGTGCCAGCAGCTTAGGTGGACAGGGATACCTCTACGAGCAGTACTTC
TRBJ2-5 . few TRBV5-1 CASYLGPGETQYF TGCGCCAGCTATCTGGGCCCAGGAGAGACCCAGTACTTC
TRBJ2-1 TRBD2 . TRBV12-3/TRBV12-4 CASSRGSGALLISYNEQFF TGTGCCAGCAGTCGGGGGAGCGGGGCCCTACTCATCTCCTACAATGAGCAGTTCTTC
TRBJ2-1 TRBD1 few TRBV7-8 CASSFRRDRAYNEQFF TGTGCCAGCAGCTTCCGCCGGGACAGGGCATACAATGAGCAGTTCTTC
TRBJ2-1 TRBD2 once TRBV6-2/TRBV6-3 CASAIKGLAGARQQFF TGTGCCAGCGCCATTAAGGGACTAGCGGGAGCCAGACAGCAGTTCTTC
TRBJ2-3 . few TRBV20-1 CSASIGGPKDTQYF TGCAGTGCTAGTATAGGGGGGCCAAAAGATACGCAGTATTTT
TRBJ2-6 . many TRBV18 CASSQGRPDSGANVLTF TGTGCCAGCTCACAAGGAAGGCCGGACTCTGGGGCCAACGTCCTGACTTTC
TRBJ2-1 . . TRBV6-2/TRBV6-3 CASSFRQNEQFF TGTGCCAGCAGTTTCAGGCAGAATGAGCAGTTCTTC
TRBJ1-5 . few TRBV18 CASSSQGGNQPQHF TGTGCCAGCTCATCCCAGGGAGGGAATCAGCCCCAGCATTTT
TRBJ2-1 . . TRBV11-2 CASSLVGANEQFF TGTGCCAGCAGCTTAGTGGGGGCCAATGAGCAGTTCTTC
TRBJ2-6 . . TRBV5-1 CASSLAPSGANVLTF TGCGCCAGCAGCTTGGCGCCCTCTGGGGCCAACGTCCTGACTTTC
TRBJ2-7 . . TRBV14 CASSPDLVSYEQYF TGTGCCAGCAGCCCAGACCTAGTTAGCTACGAGCAGTACTTC
TRBJ2-7 TRBD2 . TRBV6-2/TRBV6-3 CASSYSRTSGRGIHEQYF TGTGCCAGCAGTTACTCGAGGACTAGCGGGAGGGGAATCCACGAGCAGTACTTC
TRBJ2-1 . many TRBV3-1 CASSQVGNEQFF TGCGCCAGCAGCCAAGTAGGGAATGAGCAGTTCTTC
TRBJ2-3 . once TRBV25-1 CASTAPGGGDTQYF TGTGCCAGCACCGCCCCCGGAGGTGGCGATACGCAGTATTTT
TRBJ1-1 . many TRBV6-1 CASRRHMNTEAFF TGTGCCAGCAGGAGGCATATGAACACTGAAGCTTTCTTT
TRBJ2-2 TRBD1 few TRBV4-1 CASSHLAGTDAWRTGELFF TGCGCCAGCAGCCACCTTGCCGGGACAGACGCTTGGAGGACCGGGGAGCTGTTTTTT
TRBJ2-3 . few TRBV7-8 CASSIRDGDITDTQYF TGTGCCAGCAGCATAAGGGACGGGGACATCACAGATACGCAGTATTTT
TRBJ2-1 . few TRBV5-1 CASSRAQGSYNEQFF TGCGCCAGCAGCAGGGCTCAGGGATCCTACAATGAGCAGTTCTTC
TRBJ2-5 . . TRBV12-3/TRBV12-4 CASSSQGLTQYF TGTGCCAGCAGTTCCCAGGGGTTGACCCAGTACTTC
TRBJ2-4 . . TRBV5-1 CASSSFGGGATVNIQYF TGCGCCAGCAGCTCCTTTGGAGGGGGGGCTACAGTAAACATTCAGTACTTC
TRBJ2-7 . . TRBV20-1 CSARDPRGQYF TGCAGTGCTAGAGATCCGCGCGGGCAGTACTTC
TRBJ2-1 TRBD1 . TRBV7-2 CASSYQTGQGWNEQFF TGTGCCAGCAGCTACCAAACGGGACAGGGCTGGAATGAGCAGTTCTTC
TRBJ1-1 . few TRBV11-2 CASSPGRGRGNTEAFF TGTGCCAGCAGCCCAGGGCGGGGCAGGGGGAACACTGAAGCTTTCTTT
TRBJ2-1 TRBD2 . TRBV11-2 CASSLGTSNNEQFF TGTGCCAGCAGCTTAGGGACTAGTAACAATGAGCAGTTCTTC
TRBJ1-5 . few TRBV12-3/TRBV12-4 CASSLAGQGGNQPQHF TGTGCCAGCAGTTTAGCGGGCCAGGGCGGCAATCAGCCCCAGCATTTT